Shown below are 10 T cell receptor beta chains from a single sample sequenced in a study of cytomegalovirus exposure and HLA in healthy donors. Primers included in the PCR were 60 Vbeta and 13 Jbeta primers. Using immunoSEQ multiplex PCR, the repertoire was profiled, and TCRdb retains in-frame clones only, with some absent. Of approximately 150,000 clones detected, roughly two thirds appear once; the ten largest clones hold less than 5%. The sequencing input was PBMCs. The source is a woman under 30 in good health and CMV-seropositive.

The V gene is TRBV20-1, the J gene TRBJ2-1, with TRBD2 matching 9 bases. The CDR3 spans 11 residues. The junction had 2 bases not matched to a gene; V was cut back by 4 bases and J by 10 bases. From germline, CDR1 is DFQATT and CDR2 SNEGSKA (reference sequence). CDR3 coding DNA: TGCAGTGCTACCCTAGCGGGAGAGCAGTTCTTC. Translated, it gives CSATLAGEQFF.

The V gene is TRBV2, the J gene TRBJ2-3; D remains ambiguous. Per the germline V gene, CDR1 is SNHLY and CDR2 is FYNNEI. The CDR3 is 14 amino acids. The V gene lost 6 bases and the J gene lost 4 bases, with 14 bases spanning the gap. CDR3 coding DNA: TGTGCCAGCAGGGTAGATCGCGTGGCAGATACGCAGTATTTT. Translated, it gives CASRVDRVADTQYF.

The genes are TRBV4-1 and TRBJ1-4; no clear D gene. V was pared by 6 bases and J by 3 bases, with 14 bases between. Germline V gives CDR1 MGHRA, CDR2 YSYEKL. The CDR3 contains 15 residues. The CDR3 loop reads CASSYVSSPNEKLFF. DNA for the CDR3: TGCGCCAGCAGTTACGTTTCGAGCCCTAATGAAAAACTGTTTTTT.

The chain carries TRBV6-5 and TRBJ1-1; the D gene is possibly TRBD1 (5 bases). CDR1 and CDR2 from the germline V gene are MNHEY and SVGAGI. The CDR3 consists of 15 residues. With 2 bases removed from V and 2 bases from J, the gap between germline ends came to 12 bases. The CDR3 sequence is CASSYPSGHNTEAFF. CDR3 DNA sequence: TGTGCCAGCAGTTACCCTTCCGGACACAACACTGAAGCTTTCTTT.

V is TRBV13 and J is TRBJ1-1; 10 nucleotides match TRBD1. There are 15 residues in the CDR3. Germline-derived CDR1 and CDR2 are PRHDT and FYEKMQ (reference sequence). The junction had 3 bases not matched to a gene; V was cut back by 4 bases and J by 1 base. CDR3 sequence: CASSSGTGENTEAFF. The CDR3 coding sequence is TGTGCCAGCAGCTCCGGGACAGGGGAGAACACTGAAGCTTTCTTT.

This clone occurred once. The rearrangement links TRBV5-1 to TRBJ2-7, with 9 bases lining up with TRBD2. Trimming at V came to 5 bases and at J to 2 bases, leaving 17 bases not matched to a gene. Germline lookup yields CDR1 SGHRS and CDR2 YFSETQ. This CDR3 is 18 amino acids long. In DNA, the CDR3 is TGCGCCAGCAGACCCGGGACTAGCCCTACGCTACTCGCCTACGAGCAGTACTTC. Its translation is CASRPGTSPTLLAYEQYF. Supplemented by reference TRBV5-1 and TRBJ2-7, the full variable domain reads KAGVTQTPRYLIKTRGQQVTLSCSPISGHRSVSWYQQTPGQGLQFLFEYFSETQRNKGNFPGRFSGRQFSNSRSEMNVSTLELGDSALYLCASRPGTSPTLLAYEQYFGPGTRLTVT.

The chain employs TRBV6-4 and TRBJ2-4; weak D call: TRBD1 (5 bases). In germline, CDR1 is MRHNA, CDR2 SNTAGT. V was clipped by 2 bases and J by 0 bases, with 11 bases between them. The CDR3 has 16 amino acids. CDR3 sequence reads: CASSDGRAVAKNIQYF. The DNA for the CDR3 is TGTGCCAGCAGTGACGGCAGGGCCGTAGCCAAAAACATTCAGTACTTC.

V usage is TRBV18 and J usage is TRBJ2-2; TRBD1 matches at 9 bases. Germline V gives CDR1 KGHSH, CDR2 LQKENI. With 4 bases clipped from V and 1 base from J, the junction kept 4 bases outside the gene matches. This CDR3 comprises 16 residues. The chain's CDR3 is CASSRTGALNTGELFF. The CDR3 nucleotides are TGTGCCAGCTCACGGACAGGGGCCCTGAACACCGGGGAGCTGTTTTTT.

The table lists this clone with a few counts. The gene calls are TRBV13 and TRBJ2-5; a possible D gene is TRBD2 (7 bases). Germline loops: CDR1 PRHDT, CDR2 FYEKMQ (reference sequence). The V end lost 2 bases, the J end lost 7 bases, and 8 bases lay between the germline ends. This CDR3 region has 12 residues. This chain's CDR3 is CASSLRGGTQYF. CDR3 in DNA: TGTGCCAGCAGCTTAAGGGGGGGGACCCAGTACTTC.

The gene calls are TRBV6-6 and TRBJ1-5; 7 positions agree with TRBD1. Losses at the gene ends were 10 bases for V and 2 bases for J; bases not matched to a gene: 14. The CDR3 sequence is 16 residues long. The germline V gene encodes CDR1 MNHNY and CDR2 SVGAGI (reference sequence). CDR3 sequence: CATIKSSTGGNQPQHF. In DNA form, the CDR3 reads TGTGCCACGATAAAAAGCTCAACAGGGGGCAATCAGCCCCAGCATTTT.